This paragraph reports one T cell receptor (beta chain). As yet, its antigen is unknown. The sample belongs to a study of OX40 agonist ivuxolimab in advanced cancers. Study-level results: Blood T cells, both CD4+ and CD8+, expanded clonally by week 6 at 0.1 to 3.0 mg/kg. Near-lowest levels of clonal expansion characterized partial responders at 0.1-3.0 mg/kg. The mean number of expanded clones was higher in CD8+ T cells than in CD4+.

The method was immunoSEQ multiplex PCR; TCRdb's version includes in-frame clones alone and lacks a portion of them. The sample includes around 46,000 clones, about 90% seen only once; the top ten take 50% to 60%. The CDR3 sequence is 15 residues long. With V trimmed by 5 bases and J by 6 bases, 6 bases remained unmatched. Germline V gene sequence: CDR1 MNHEY, CDR2 SVGAGI. This receptor was obtained from an adult with an advanced solid tumor such as melanoma, head and neck, liver or kidney cancer. The gene calls are TRBV6-5 and TRBJ2-1; 11 bases fit TRBD2. The sequencing here drew on CD4+ or CD8+ T cells sorted from blood, taken in a trial of the OX40 agonist ivuxolimab. The CDR3 bases are TGTGCCAGCAGTCCCAAGGGGACTAGCGGCAATGAGCAGTTCTTC. Translation: CASSPKGTSGNEQFF.